The 24 T cell receptor beta chains listed next were all sequenced from one sample in a study of shared clonotypes between healthy human individuals. Sequenced by immunoSEQ multiplex PCR; TCRdb stores in-frame clones only, minus some. The repertoire holds fewer than 400,000 clones, with around 72% as singletons. What was sequenced was memory CD4+ T cells sorted from blood. Noted subset: CD45RA-negative fraction. These receptors were obtained from a man in his thirties or forties in good health.

This clone occurred a few times. The chain uses TRBV5-1 and TRBJ2-5; possibly TRBD2 for D (6 bases). The CDR3 has 15 residues. The V gene's germline CDR1 is SGHRS and CDR2 YFSETQ. V dropped 6 bases and J dropped 0 bases, with 15 bases sitting between them. CDR3 sequence (DNA): TGCGCCAGCACCGCTGGGGACTTGTACCAAGAGACCCAGTACTTC. Translated, it gives CASTAGDLYQETQYF.

V gene TRBV10-3 combines with J gene TRBJ2-5; tentatively, D is TRBD1 or TRBD2 (5 bases each). The germline V and J ends were trimmed by 6 bases and 4 bases, with 12 bases remaining between them. CDR1 ENHRY and CDR2 SYGVKD come from the germline V gene. The CDR3 is made up of 13 amino acids. The CDR3 bases are TGTGCCATCAGAGAGGGGTTTAGAGAGACCCAGTACTTC. It is translated as CAIREGFRETQYF.

The V and J genes are TRBV7-2 and TRBJ1-4, with a tentative D call TRBD1 (6 bases). Germline V gene sequence: CDR1 SGHTA, CDR2 FQGNSA. V was cut by 2 bases and J by 10 bases, with 17 bases left in between. This CDR3 is 15 amino acids long. The CDR3 sequence is CASSLSGVRGGKLFF. CDR3 in DNA: TGTGCCAGCAGCTTATCCGGTGTCAGGGGAGGAAAACTGTTTTTT.

This rearrangement joins TRBV4-1 to TRBJ2-5; maybe TRBD2 (6 bases). Trimming removed 4 bases from V and 2 bases from J, with 14 bases in between. Germline assignment: CDR1 MGHRA and CDR2 YSYEKL. The CDR3 length is 15 residues. The CDR3 DNA follows: TGCGCCAGCAGCCGGGTCGGGAGCCCTCAAGAGACCCAGTACTTC. This encodes CASSRVGSPQETQYF.

V and J are TRBV5-5 and TRBJ2-7, with 7 bases identical to TRBD2. The CDR3 is 14 amino acids. CDR1 SGHKS and CDR2 YYEKEE come from the germline V gene (reference sequence). V trimming: 4 bases; J trimming: 5 bases; junction bases outside the gene matches: 9. CDR3 nucleotide sequence: TGTGCCAGCAGCCGACGGGGGGAGGCGAACGAGCAGTACTTC. This sequence encodes CASSRRGEANEQYF. Full variable domain (outside the CDR3, taken from reference TRBV5-5 and TRBJ2-7): DAGVTQSPTHLIKTRGQQVTLRCSPISGHKSVSWYQQVLGQGPQFIFQYYEKEERGRGNFPDRFSARQFPNYSSELNVNALLLGDSALYLCASSRRGEANEQYFGPGTRLTVT.

The CDR3 is CASSQDGGVTGELFF. The CDR3 DNA reads TGCGCCAGCAGCCAAGATGGGGGGGTCACCGGGGAGCTGTTTTTT. This rearrangement joins TRBV4-1 to TRBJ2-2; 7 bases agree with TRBD2. This CDR3 has 15 amino acids. The germline V gene has CDR1 MGHRA and CDR2 YSYEKL. The trim removed 0 bases at V and 4 bases at J, leaving 2 bases unmatched.

In its sample, this clone was seen once. The chain is built from TRBV10-3 and TRBJ2-5; TRBD2 matches at 7 bases. J gave up 5 bases and V 3 bases, and 3 bases lay outside the gene matches. Germline assignment: CDR1 ENHRY and CDR2 SYGVKD. The CDR3 is made up of 13 amino acids. DNA of the CDR3: TGTGCCATCAGTGATTTGGGGGGGGAGACCCAGTACTTC. Its protein product is CAISDLGGETQYF.

The chain has TRBV29-1 and TRBJ1-2; TRBD1 matches at 9 bases. V lost 1 base, J lost 3 bases, and 6 bases stayed unmatched. The CDR3 is 15 amino acids. Germline CDR1 and CDR2: SQVTM and ANQGSEA. CDR3 protein: CSVEGTGGAYYGYTF. The CDR3 DNA follows: TGCAGCGTTGAAGGAACAGGGGGCGCTTACTATGGCTACACCTTC.

The V gene is TRBV10-3, the J gene TRBJ2-1; D may match TRBD1 or TRBD2 (6 bases each). Deletions cut 10 bases from V and 8 bases from J, with 30 bases between. The CDR3 consists of 17 residues. Looked up from germline, CDR1 is ENHRY and CDR2 is SYGVKD. DNA of the CDR3: TGTGCCACCAGGAAGAACTCTCAAGGGGGGCGCCGGGATGAGCAGTTCTTC. Translation: CATRKNSQGGRRDEQFF.

J is TRBJ1-5 and V is TRBV30; possibly TRBD1 for D (6 bases). Trimming stripped 1 base from V and 2 bases from J, with 12 bases between. The CDR3 has 15 residues. Germline lookup yields CDR1 GTSNPN and CDR2 SVGIG (reference sequence). The CDR3 DNA reads as TGTGCCTGGAGTGGCAGGGGCTGGGGCAATCAGCCCCAGCATTTT. Translation gives CAWSGRGWGNQPQHF.

The chain has TRBV11-2 and TRBJ2-1; 9 bases are shared with TRBD1. Germline CDR1 and CDR2: SGHAT and FQNNGV. This CDR3 spans 14 amino acids. The junction had 5 bases not matched to a gene; V was cut back by 4 bases and J by 7 bases. The CDR3 spells CASSSDRGGNEQFF. The CDR3 DNA reads TGTGCCAGCAGCTCTGACAGGGGGGGAAATGAGCAGTTCTTC.

The chain couples TRBV25-1 to TRBJ1-1; D gene ambiguous. The CDR3 totals 12 residues. V was cut by 2 bases and J by 8 bases, with 9 bases left in between. CDR1 MGHDK and CDR2 SYGVNS come from the germline V gene. The CDR3 region is CASSELLGEAFF. The CDR3 DNA follows: TGTGCCAGCAGTGAACTCCTGGGGGAAGCTTTCTTT.

As concerns this clone: This may be a read error: a much more frequent sequence differs by one nucleotide. This chain joins TRBV7-2 and TRBJ2-3; TRBD2 matches 7 bases. CDR1 is SGHTA and CDR2 is FQGNSA in the germline V gene. This CDR3 is 13 amino acids long. V shed 0 bases, J shed 6 bases, and the junction held 0 bases outside the gene matches. The CDR3 reads CASSLAGGDTQYF. The CDR3 DNA sequence: TGTGCCAGCAGCTTAGCGGGGGGGGATACGCAGTATTTT.

The chain has TRBV4-1 and TRBJ2-5; 7 nucleotides align to TRBD2. CDR3 length: 15 residues. The V and J ends lost 4 bases and 2 bases, in that order; junction bases with no gene match: 7. Germline V lookup: CDR1 MGHRA, CDR2 YSYEKL. The CDR3: CASSPFLAVQETQYF. DNA of the CDR3: TGCGCCAGCAGCCCCTTTCTAGCGGTTCAAGAGACCCAGTACTTC.

This clone has just a few counts. The chain employs TRBV5-1 and TRBJ1-2; D is unresolved. This CDR3 region has 15 residues. CDR1 and CDR2 (germline): SGHRS, YFSETQ. V lost 3 bases and J lost 2, with 14 bases in between. The CDR3 DNA reads TGCGCCAGCAGCTGGAGTCTCCAGAGCAACTATGGCTACACCTTC. Residues: CASSWSLQSNYGYTF.

The chain combines TRBV15 with TRBJ2-3, with D possibly TRBD1 on 5 matching bases. The length of the CDR3 is 15 residues. Germline V gene sequence: CDR1 LNHNV, CDR2 YYDKDF (reference sequence). The V end was cut by 0 bases, the J end by 3 bases, with 10 bases between. The DNA for the CDR3 is TGTGCCACCAGCAGAGATCCCTCAGGGACAGATACGCAGTATTTT. Protein product: CATSRDPSGTDTQYF.

The genes are TRBV4-1 and TRBJ1-1; 9 positions match TRBD1. This CDR3 has 16 residues. From germline, CDR1 is MGHRA and CDR2 YSYEKL. After removal of 2 bases from V and 7 bases from J, the junction contained 11 bases not matched to a gene. CDR3 loop: CASSQTYPGTGHEAFF. The DNA of the CDR3 is TGCGCCAGCAGCCAAACATATCCCGGGACAGGGCATGAAGCTTTCTTT.

V is TRBV9 and J is TRBJ2-7; unclear D gene. Germline CDR1 is SGDLS and CDR2 is YYNGEE. V gave up 4 bases and J gave up 2 bases, with 13 bases separating them. The CDR3 is 14 amino acids. CDR3 coding DNA: TGTGCCAGCAGCCTCCGTAGGGATACCTACGAGCAGTACTTC. Translated: CASSLRRDTYEQYF.

The chain uses TRBV4-2 and TRBJ2-1; TRBD2 might be the D (5 bases). This CDR3 region has 14 residues. Germline CDR1 reads LGHNA; CDR2 reads YNFKEQ. The V end was cut by 4 bases, the J end by 5 bases, with 12 bases between. CDR3 nucleotide sequence: TGTGCCAGCAGCCGAAGTGGACTGAACAATGAGCAGTTCTTC. It is translated as CASSRSGLNNEQFF.

This rearrangement joins TRBV7-2 to TRBJ2-5; D remains ambiguous. The length of the CDR3 is 15 residues. V lost 4 bases to trimming and J lost 5 bases, with 17 bases between them. Germline V gene lookup returns CDR1 SGHTA and CDR2 FQGNSA. CDR3 loop: CASSSQGPLGETQYF. The CDR3 nucleotides are TGTGCCAGCAGCTCCCAAGGACCGTTGGGGGAGACCCAGTACTTC.

V and J are TRBV29-1 and TRBJ2-1; 8 bases match TRBD2. V was clipped by 4 bases and J by 10 bases; unmatched bases: 3. The CDR3 is 11 amino acids. Germline CDR1 SQVTM, CDR2 ANQGSEA. Here the CDR3 DNA reads TGCAGCGTTGCACTAGCGGTCGAGCAGTTCTTC. Amino acid sequence: CSVALAVEQFF.

This chain links TRBV5-4 with TRBJ2-1; TRBD2 agrees at 10 bases. J was trimmed by 4 bases and V by 0 bases; bases with no gene match: 7. The V gene's germline CDR1 is SGHNT and CDR2 YYREEE (reference sequence). The CDR3 runs 17 residues. The CDR3 DNA reads as TGTGCCAGCAGCTTGGGGGCTAGCGGGAGAAAATACAATGAGCAGTTCTTC. Translation: CASSLGASGRKYNEQFF. Filled out from reference TRBV5-4 and TRBJ2-1, the complete variable domain reads ETGVTQSPTHLIKTRGQQVTLRCSSQSGHNTVSWYQQALGQGPQFIFQYYREEENGRGNFPPRFSGLQFPNYSSELNVNALELDDSALYLCASSLGASGRKYNEQFFGPGTRLTVL.

The V gene is TRBV28, the J gene TRBJ2-3, with 9 bases matching TRBD2. There are 16 residues in the CDR3. In germline, CDR1 is MDHEN, CDR2 SYDVKM. Losses at the gene ends were 7 bases for V and 1 base for J; bases not matched to a gene: 9. The chain's CDR3 is CASTHQIAGGTDTQYF. The CDR3 coding sequence is TGTGCCAGCACCCATCAGATAGCGGGGGGCACAGATACGCAGTATTTT. The whole variable domain, remainder taken from reference TRBV28 and TRBJ2-3, is DVKVTQSSRYLVKRTGEKVFLECVQDMDHENMFWYRQDPGLGLRLIYFSYDVKMKEKGDIPEGYSVSREKKERFSLILESASTNQTSMYLCASTHQIAGGTDTQYFGPGTRLTVL.

About this clone: This same CDR3 is encoded by further DNA sequences in the sample. This chain joins TRBV28 and TRBJ2-7, with unresolved D. Germline V lookup: CDR1 MDHEN, CDR2 SYDVKM. With 5 bases removed from V and 0 bases from J, the gap between germline ends came to 8 bases. This CDR3 has 13 residues. For the CDR3, the DNA is TGTGCCAGCAGTCGTGGGAACTCCTACGAGCAGTACTTC. Residues: CASSRGNSYEQYF.